These 4 T cell receptor beta chains were sequenced from one sample in a study of T cell repertoires in cytomegalovirus infection. Using its own MiXCR run on the reads, TCRdb lists one record per CDR3 protein. This sample has under 800,000 distinct CDR3 sequences, with roughly 26% found just once. Material for sequencing was CD8+ T cells from PBMCs. Receptors originate from a human donor in good health (CMV status not recorded). Some clones in this sample may be carry-over from other donors' samples.

This clonotype has more than one count but fewer than ten. The V gene is TRBV28, the J gene TRBJ1-2; D is unresolved. V lost 5 bases and J 0 bases, leaving 10 bases between the germline ends. The CDR3 loop spans 14 amino acids. Germline assignment: CDR1 MDHEN and CDR2 SYDVKM. This CDR3 reads CASSLISPNYGYTF. The CDR3 region has the DNA TGTGCCAGCAGTCTCATATCACCTAACTATGGCTACACCTTC.

This clonotype was counted between two and nine times. The rearrangement uses TRBV24-1 and TRBJ2-5; D is possibly TRBD2 (7 bases). This CDR3 contains 14 residues. V lost 7 bases, J lost 1 base, and 12 bases lay in between. The germline V gene has CDR1 KGHDR and CDR2 SFDVKD. The CDR3 DNA reads as TGTGCCACCAGGGGAGGGGGGTTCCAAGAGACCCAGTACTTC. Residues: CATRGGGFQETQYF.

This clonotype was counted ten times or more. The J gene is TRBJ1-5, the V gene TRBV7-2; D may be TRBD1 (6 bases). The CDR3 extends over 15 amino acids. Trimming removed 1 base from V and 6 bases from J, with 13 bases in between. Germline CDR1 and CDR2: SGHTA and FQGNSA. The CDR3 here is CASSLGGGVSQPQHF. The CDR3 DNA is TGTGCCAGCAGCTTAGGAGGGGGAGTCAGTCAGCCCCAGCATTTT.

The gene calls are TRBV6-6 and TRBJ2-5, with 9 bases matching TRBD1. Germline CDR1 is MNHNY and CDR2 is SVGAGI (reference sequence). Unmatched junction bases numbered 7, after V lost 0 bases and J lost 5 bases. The CDR3 runs to 16 residues. CDR3: CASSYSGTGNDETQYF. The DNA for the CDR3 is TGTGCCAGCAGTTACTCGGGGACAGGGAATGATGAGACCCAGTACTTC.